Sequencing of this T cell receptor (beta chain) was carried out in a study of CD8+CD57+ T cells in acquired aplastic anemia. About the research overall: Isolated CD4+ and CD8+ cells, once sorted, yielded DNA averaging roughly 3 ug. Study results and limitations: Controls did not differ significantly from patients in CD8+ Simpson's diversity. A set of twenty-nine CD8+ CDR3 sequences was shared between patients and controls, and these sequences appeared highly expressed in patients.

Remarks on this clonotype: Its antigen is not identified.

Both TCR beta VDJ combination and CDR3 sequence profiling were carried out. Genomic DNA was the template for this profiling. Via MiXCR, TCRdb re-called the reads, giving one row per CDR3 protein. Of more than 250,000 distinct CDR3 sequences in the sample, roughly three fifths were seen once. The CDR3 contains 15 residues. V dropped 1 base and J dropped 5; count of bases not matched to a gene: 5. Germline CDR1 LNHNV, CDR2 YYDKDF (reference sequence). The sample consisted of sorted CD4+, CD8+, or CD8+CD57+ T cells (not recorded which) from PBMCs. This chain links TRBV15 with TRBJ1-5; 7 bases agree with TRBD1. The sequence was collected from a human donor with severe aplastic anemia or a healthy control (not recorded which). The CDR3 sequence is CATSRGGDRDQPQHF. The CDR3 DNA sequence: TGTGCCACCAGCAGAGGCGGTGACAGGGATCAGCCCCAGCATTTT. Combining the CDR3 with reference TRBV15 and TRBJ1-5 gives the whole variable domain DAMVIQNPRYQVTQFGKPVTLSCSQTLNHNVMYWYQQKSSQAPKLLFHYYDKDFNNEADTPDNFQSRRPNTSFCFLDIRSPGLGDTAMYLCATSRGGDRDQPQHFGDGTRLSIL.